These T cell receptor beta chains were read from a single sample in a study of control samples from healthy donors and cancer patients. Sequencing was performed with immunoSEQ multiplex PCR; in TCRdb, only in-frame clones are kept and a portion is missing. Found here are 170,000 or so clones, approximately 94% of them singletons; the top ten hold more than 1.1%. Sequenced material: blood. These TCRs come from a woman in her late teens or twenties in good health. CDR3s include the opening cysteine and the closing phenylalanine or tryptophan. A D gene is named only where the DNA matches it firmly. Where a row states a size, it is once, few, many or the class of an expanded clone; other rows omit it.

TRBV7-3	-	TRBJ2-3	-	CASSLTSRDTQYF	TGTGCCAGCAGCTTAACTTCTAGAGATACGCAGTATTTT
TRBV5-1	-	TRBJ2-2	-	CASSLEGGTWTGELFF	TGCGCCAGCAGCTTGGAGGGGGGCACTTGGACCGGGGAGCTGTTTTTT
TRBV15	TRBD2	TRBJ2-3	-	CATSRSPPSGFKGDTQYF	TGTGCCACCAGCAGAAGTCCGCCTAGCGGCTTCAAGGGGGATACGCAGTATTTT
TRBV24-1	TRBD2	TRBJ2-5	-	CATSEPTSGSGETQYF	TGTGCCACCAGTGAGCCTACTAGCGGGAGTGGGGAGACCCAGTACTTC
TRBV3-1/TRBV3-2	TRBD1	TRBJ1-4	-	CASSPEQGAREKLFF	TGTGCCAGCAGCCCGGAACAGGGGGCGCGGGAAAAACTGTTTTTT
TRBV7-2	-	TRBJ1-3	-	CASSLDPASLRRNTIYF	TGTGCCAGCAGCTTAGACCCAGCCTCCCTCCGAAGAAACACCATATATTTT
TRBV11-2	-	TRBJ2-7	once	CASSSIRDAYEQYF	TGTGCCAGCAGCTCTATCAGGGATGCCTACGAGCAGTACTTC
TRBV11-2	-	TRBJ1-1	-	CASSLDRESTEAFF	TGTGCCAGCAGCTTAGATAGGGAGTCCACTGAAGCTTTCTTT
TRBV28	-	TRBJ1-2	once	CASPRRPYTF	TGTGCCAGCCCACGACGGCCGTACACCTTC
TRBV20-1	-	TRBJ2-3	-	CSATSTDTQYF	TGCAGTGCGACTAGCACAGATACGCAGTATTTT
TRBV5-6	TRBD1	TRBJ2-1	-	CASRKTGANEQFF	TGTGCCAGCAGGAAGACAGGGGCAAATGAGCAGTTCTTC
TRBV2	-	TRBJ2-7	-	CASSEARYEQYF	TGTGCCAGCAGTGAAGCGAGGTACGAGCAGTACTTC
TRBV5-6	TRBD1	TRBJ2-7	-	CASSSPDRGTYEQYF	TGTGCCAGCAGCTCGCCGGACAGGGGAACCTACGAGCAGTACTTC
TRBV19	-	TRBJ1-2	-	CASSIPQGFYGYTF	TGTGCCAGTAGTATCCCACAGGGATTTTATGGCTACACCTTC
TRBV6-2/TRBV6-3	TRBD2	TRBJ2-7	-	CASSYPSEGGPTEQYF	TGTGCCAGCAGTTACCCCTCGGAGGGAGGGCCAACCGAGCAGTACTTC